The 20 T cell receptor beta chains in this list originate from one sample, sequenced in a study of blood T cell repertoires in COVID-19. Profiling relied on immunoSEQ multiplex PCR, and the TCRdb table lists in-frame clones only, not all of them. In the table there are 150,000 to 200,000 clones, approximately 80% of which are singletons. Sequencing was carried out using peripheral blood. These receptors all come from a woman in her 70s with COVID-19, enrolled during active disease.

On this clone itself: The junction differs from germline at one of its ends, possibly a read error. The chain combines TRBV2 with TRBJ1-5, with D perhaps matching TRBD1 (5 bases). CDR1 is SNHLY, CDR2 FYNNEI, per germline. The CDR3 length is 13 residues. CDR3 nucleotide sequence: TGTGCCAGCAGTGTCACAGGCAACCAGCCCCAGCATTTT. Protein: CASSVTGNQPQHF.

This clone was seen only a few times. This rearrangement joins TRBV24-1 to TRBJ1-1; 10 bases map to TRBD1. The CDR3 is 17 amino acids. Looked up from germline, CDR1 is KGHDR and CDR2 is SFDVKD. Trimming took 5 bases from V and 5 from J; bases not matched to a gene: 13. The CDR3 DNA reads as TGTGCCACCAGTGCGGGGATACTGACAGGGGGCGGAACTGAAGCTTTCTTT. Amino acid sequence: CATSAGILTGGGTEAFF.

This chain connects TRBV5-5 to TRBJ1-5; unclear D gene. Germline values: CDR1 SGHKS, CDR2 YYEKEE (reference sequence). V lost 0 bases to trimming and J lost 0 bases, with 10 bases between them. CDR3 size: 16 residues. The DNA for the CDR3 is TGTGCCAGCAGCTTGGCCGAGGGTAATAGCAATCAGCCCCAGCATTTT. It translates to CASSLAEGNSNQPQHF.

CDR3 protein: CSASGLSSYEQYF. The CDR3 nucleotides read TGCAGTGCTAGTGGTCTCAGTTCCTACGAGCAGTACTTC. The V and J genes are TRBV20-1 and TRBJ2-7; D is uncertain. Germline CDR1 and CDR2: DFQATT and SNEGSKA (reference sequence). The CDR3 has 13 residues. Trimming pared 3 bases from V and 1 base from J, leaving 10 bases between.

The rearrangement uses TRBV30 and TRBJ2-3, with 9 bases that match TRBD2. The CDR3 length is 17 residues. Per the germline V gene, CDR1 is GTSNPN and CDR2 is SVGIG (reference sequence). J was trimmed by 0 bases and V by 4 bases; bases with no gene match: 11. The DNA for the CDR3 is TGTGCCTGGACCTTAGCGGGGGTGAGATCTAGCACAGATACGCAGTATTTT. This gives the protein CAWTLAGVRSSTDTQYF.

The V gene is TRBV27, the J gene TRBJ2-5; D possibly corresponds to TRBD1 (6 bases). The CDR3 length is 14 residues. V was shortened by 1 base and J by 2 bases, with 8 bases between the two germline ends. The germline gives CDR1 MNHEY, CDR2 SMNVEV (reference sequence). CDR3 in DNA: TGTGCCAGCAGTTTATACGGACAGCAAGAGACCCAGTACTTC. It specifies CASSLYGQQETQYF.

This clone has only one observation. The chain uses TRBV30 and TRBJ1-1; a possible D gene is TRBD1 (5 bases). Germline CDR1 reads GTSNPN; CDR2 reads SVGIG (reference sequence). The CDR3 extends over 11 amino acids. Trimming took off 2 bases at V and 8 bases at J, with 9 bases between the two ends. CDR3 amino acids: CAWSSGGEAFF. The CDR3 DNA reads as TGTGCCTGGAGTTCGGGGGGAGAAGCTTTCTTT. Complete variable domain (other parts from reference TRBV30 and TRBJ1-1): SQTIHQWPATLVQPVGSPLSLECTVEGTSNPNLYWYRQAAGRGLQLLFYSVGIGQISSEVPQNLSASRPQDRQFILSSKKLLLSDSGFYLCAWSSGGEAFFGQGTRLTVV.

The J gene is TRBJ2-6, the V gene TRBV27; a possible D gene is TRBD1 (6 bases). The germline V and J ends were trimmed by 5 bases and 4 bases, with 24 bases remaining between them. CDR3 length: 19 residues. CDR1 is MNHEY, CDR2 SMNVEV, per germline (reference sequence). The CDR3 DNA reads as TGTGCCAGCAGTACGACTATTAACAGGGTAGAATCCGGGGCCAACGTCCTGACTTTC. Translation gives CASSTTINRVESGANVLTF.

The CDR3 protein is CASSGGQTNSPLHF. CDR3 nucleotides: TGCGCCAGCAGCGGGGGACAGACTAATTCACCCCTCCACTTT. This chain joins TRBV5-1 and TRBJ1-6; 7 nucleotides agree with TRBD1. Trimming took 4 bases from V and 6 from J; bases not matched to a gene: 4. CDR3 length: 14 amino acids. Germline V gene data show CDR1 as SGHRS and CDR2 as YFSETQ.

The V gene is TRBV28, the J gene TRBJ1-6; no definite D call. The CDR3 sequence is 13 residues long. The germline gives CDR1 MDHEN, CDR2 SYDVKM. Trimming took 2 bases from V and 11 from J, leaving 10 bases between them. The CDR3 nucleotides are TGTGCCAGCAGTTTACGGGGAAGGACACCCCTCCACTTT. It specifies CASSLRGRTPLHF.

V gene TRBV5-4 combines with J gene TRBJ1-1; TRBD1 agrees at 9 bases. V shed 3 bases and J 0 bases; nucleotides not matched to a gene: 6. The CDR3 consists of 16 residues. The V gene's germline CDR1 is SGHNT and CDR2 YYREEE (reference sequence). The CDR3 loop is CASSSGTGRMNTEAFF. For the CDR3, the DNA is TGTGCCAGCAGCTCCGGGACAGGGCGGATGAACACTGAAGCTTTCTTT.

The chain couples TRBV5-1 to TRBJ1-2; D perhaps matches TRBD1 (5 bases). The germline gives CDR1 SGHRS, CDR2 YFSETQ. The CDR3 consists of 14 residues. Trimming pared 0 bases from V and 1 base from J, leaving 7 bases between. This CDR3 reads CASSLDDSNYGYTF. The CDR3 DNA is TGCGCCAGCAGCTTGGACGACAGTAACTATGGCTACACCTTC.

The CDR3: CASSTGVGYEQYF. The CDR3 DNA sequence: TGTGCCAGCAGCACCGGGGTAGGCTACGAGCAGTACTTC. The chain uses TRBV5-4 and TRBJ2-7, with D maybe TRBD2 (5 bases). The V gene lost 4 bases and the J gene lost 3 bases, with 11 bases spanning the gap. Germline CDR1 reads SGHNT; CDR2 reads YYREEE (reference sequence). The CDR3 loop spans 13 amino acids.

The chain uses TRBV2 and TRBJ2-7, with 10 bases lining up with TRBD1. In germline, CDR1 is SNHLY, CDR2 FYNNEI. This CDR3 comprises 14 residues. V dropped 7 bases and J dropped 0; count of bases not matched to a gene: 3. The CDR3 is CASIGDRGSYEQYF. CDR3 sequence (DNA): TGTGCCAGCATCGGGGACAGGGGCTCCTACGAGCAGTACTTC.

The CDR3 sequence is CASSQERGREETQYF. In DNA form, the CDR3 reads TGTGCCAGCAGCCAAGAGAGGGGTCGGGAGGAGACCCAGTACTTC. This chain uses TRBV4-2 with TRBJ2-5; the D gene is possibly TRBD2 (6 bases). Germline CDR1 and CDR2: LGHNA and YNFKEQ. CDR3 length equals 15 residues. V gave up 0 bases and J gave up 5 bases, with 13 bases separating them.

V is TRBV5-1 and J is TRBJ2-3, with a tentative D call TRBD1 (5 bases). The CDR3 loop spans 15 amino acids. The germline V and J ends were trimmed by 4 bases and 2 bases, with 14 bases remaining between them. Per the germline V gene, CDR1 is SGHRS and CDR2 is YFSETQ. The CDR3 loop is CASSVDSPDTDTQYF. The CDR3 DNA is TGCGCCAGCAGCGTAGACAGTCCCGACACAGATACGCAGTATTTT.

The CDR3: CASSEWFGQSSSGANVLTF. The CDR3 coding sequence is TGTGCCAGCAGTGAATGGTTTGGACAGTCCAGCTCTGGGGCCAACGTCCTGACTTTC. V usage is TRBV6-1 and J usage is TRBJ2-6; perhaps TRBD1 as D (6 bases). V was trimmed by 2 bases and J by 0 bases, leaving 17 bases between them. Germline CDR1 and CDR2: MNHNS and SASEGT. CDR3 length: 19 amino acids.

The V gene is TRBV29-1, the J gene TRBJ2-7; 10 bases align to TRBD1. V was pared by 4 bases and J by 6 bases, with 9 bases of the junction left unmatched. This CDR3 region has 14 residues. Germline V CDR1 and CDR2: SQVTM, ANQGSEA. The CDR3 DNA follows: TGCAGCGTTGGCACTAGGACAGGGGGGGCCGAGCAGTACTTC. Translation gives CSVGTRTGGAEQYF.

V gene TRBV11-3 combines with J gene TRBJ2-1; D unclear. V lost 1 base and J 7 bases, leaving 17 bases between the germline ends. Germline V gene sequence: CDR1 SGHNT, CDR2 YENEEA. This CDR3 contains 16 residues. The CDR3 loop reads CASSLGDPVRLNEQFF. DNA of the CDR3: TGTGCCAGCAGCTTAGGAGATCCGGTGAGATTGAATGAGCAGTTCTTC.

The CDR3: CASSQDGGAYQETQYF. CDR3 DNA sequence: TGTGCCAGCAGCCAAGACGGGGGGGCGTACCAAGAGACCCAGTACTTC. V gene TRBV14 combines with J gene TRBJ2-5; TRBD2 aligns across 8 bases. CDR3 length equals 16 residues. V shed 0 bases and J 0 bases; nucleotides not matched to a gene: 3. Per the germline V gene, CDR1 is SGHDN and CDR2 is FVKESK.